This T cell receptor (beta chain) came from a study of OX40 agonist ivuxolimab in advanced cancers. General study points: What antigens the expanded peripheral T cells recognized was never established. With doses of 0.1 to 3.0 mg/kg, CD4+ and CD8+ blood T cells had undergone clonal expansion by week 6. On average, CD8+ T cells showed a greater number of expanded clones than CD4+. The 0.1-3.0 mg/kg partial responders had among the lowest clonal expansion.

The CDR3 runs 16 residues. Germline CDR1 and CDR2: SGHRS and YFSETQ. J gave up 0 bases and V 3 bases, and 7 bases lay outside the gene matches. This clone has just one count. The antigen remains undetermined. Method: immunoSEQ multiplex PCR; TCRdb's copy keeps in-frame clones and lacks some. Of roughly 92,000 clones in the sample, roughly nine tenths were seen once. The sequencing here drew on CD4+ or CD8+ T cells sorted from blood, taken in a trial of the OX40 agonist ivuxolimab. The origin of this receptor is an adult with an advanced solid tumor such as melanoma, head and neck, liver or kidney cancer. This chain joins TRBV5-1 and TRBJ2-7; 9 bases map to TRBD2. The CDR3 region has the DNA TGCGCCAGCAGCTACCGACTAGCGGAGAACTCCTACGAGCAGTACTTC. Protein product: CASSYRLAENSYEQYF.